These T cell receptor beta chains were read from a single sample in a study of blood T cell repertoires in COVID-19. Profiling relied on immunoSEQ multiplex PCR, and the TCRdb table lists in-frame clones only, not all of them. Here the sample spans fewer than 45,000 clones, roughly 88% being singletons. Sequencing was performed on peripheral blood. The receptors here all came from a woman between 40 and 50 years old with acute or convalescent COVID-19. Each CDR3 is given without its conserved first and last residue. Fields, in order: clone size, J gene, V gene, CDR3 protein. Clone sizes are given selectively: once, few, many, or a class where the clone is expanded.

>.|TRBJ2-7|TRBV28
ASSFFRTGPTSYEQY
>.|TRBJ1-5|TRBV7-2
ASSFQTGSVNEPQH
>.|TRBJ1-1|TRBV7-6
ASSAGLNTEAF
>.|TRBJ2-7|TRBV28
ASSGLAGLYEQY
>once|TRBJ2-7|TRBV29-1
SVTAGTGVRYEQY
>.|TRBJ2-7|TRBV6-1
ASSDTGTTYEQY
>.|TRBJ1-1|TRBV28
ASPSEADRGLNTEAF
>.|TRBJ1-6|TRBV7-8
ASSLKGASSYNSPLH
>.|TRBJ1-5|TRBV6-5
ASKPGQGHQPQH
>.|TRBJ1-1|TRBV2
ASSESDRGRAEAF
>once|TRBJ1-5|TRBV28
ASSARTGDSNQPQH
>.|TRBJ2-2|TRBV25-1
ASSEWEFGRRTGELF
>.|TRBJ2-1|TRBV11-1
ASSKNWQSRYNEQF
>.|TRBJ1-4|TRBV4-1
ASSPDRAEKLF
>.|TRBJ2-7|TRBV19
ASSISDRADSTYEQY
>.|TRBJ2-1|TRBV6-1
ASSEGRASGSNEQF
>.|TRBJ1-1|TRBV30
AWSVSAGYTEAF
>.|TRBJ2-2|TRBV9
ASSFPGGLANTGELF
>few|TRBJ2-3|TRBV3-1/TRBV3-2
ASSQDETSGVGTDTQY
>.|TRBJ2-7|TRBV4-2
ASSQTGDPYEQY
>.|TRBJ2-2|TRBV27
ASSFLSGTGELF
>.|TRBJ2-7|TRBV25-1
ASSPPRGGSSYEQY
>.|TRBJ2-7|TRBV6-2/TRBV6-3
ASSYTGGSYEQY
>.|TRBJ2-7|TRBV5-4
ASSLVGQGNEQY
>.|TRBJ2-7|TRBV29-1
SVEDRGQGYEQY
>.|TRBJ2-2|TRBV7-9
ANLFSGTSGALVGGELF
>.|TRBJ2-1|TRBV28
ASSTGTSGSYEQF
>.|TRBJ2-2|TRBV11-2
ASSLAGIRTGELF
>.|TRBJ2-5|TRBV18
ASSPSRETQY
>.|TRBJ1-1|TRBV5-4
ASSSRDRTNTEAF
>.|TRBJ1-4|TRBV5-6
ASSLTDRGEKLF
>once|TRBJ2-1|TRBV9
ASSPRLAVKDEQF
>.|TRBJ2-5|TRBV2
ASTEYRGYEDQY
>.|TRBJ1-1|TRBV28
ASSLTGALQGTEAF
>.|TRBJ1-1|TRBV11-2
ASSLVYRADTEAF
>.|TRBJ1-5|TRBV6-5
ASSLGELTGQPQH
>few|TRBJ2-2|TRBV4-1
ASSQLAVTGELF
>.|TRBJ2-2|TRBV6-2/TRBV6-3
ASSPNLGGSANTGELF
>.|TRBJ1-5|TRBV18
ASSPGGNLNQPQH
>.|TRBJ1-2|TRBV29-1
SVDLTGPISALYGYT
>.|TRBJ1-1|TRBV4-1
ASSLNNRGGTEAF
>.|TRBJ2-2|TRBV9
ASSGGDPNTGELF
>.|TRBJ2-7|TRBV18
ASSPTTGRAYEQY
>.|TRBJ2-7|TRBV5-4
ASSFTGLEQY
>.|TRBJ2-7|TRBV30
AWSEGAVNEQY
>once|TRBJ1-3|TRBV30
AWTGRGDSGNTIY
>.|TRBJ2-1|TRBV11-3
ASSPMGGDEQF
>.|TRBJ1-3|TRBV9
ASSMEPGSSGNTIY
>.|TRBJ1-1|TRBV27
ASRPTGPTRKAF
>.|TRBJ1-3|TRBV7-9
ASSPTRASSGNTIY
>.|TRBJ1-1|TRBV27
ASSSYRGRSNTEAF
>.|TRBJ2-5|TRBV5-4
ASSGGTSGGETQY
>.|TRBJ2-7|TRBV13
ASRQLAGPYEQY
>.|TRBJ1-1|TRBV4-3
ASSQGPGGTNTEAF
>.|TRBJ1-2|TRBV28
ASSQQGPYGYT
>.|TRBJ2-7|TRBV28
ASTPPTGGNRVGHEQY
>.|TRBJ2-7|TRBV7-2
ASSPNGQTYEQY
>.|TRBJ1-4|TRBV28
ASSGGDSGGKLF
>few|TRBJ1-4|TRBV7-6
ASSQRRSFATNEKLF